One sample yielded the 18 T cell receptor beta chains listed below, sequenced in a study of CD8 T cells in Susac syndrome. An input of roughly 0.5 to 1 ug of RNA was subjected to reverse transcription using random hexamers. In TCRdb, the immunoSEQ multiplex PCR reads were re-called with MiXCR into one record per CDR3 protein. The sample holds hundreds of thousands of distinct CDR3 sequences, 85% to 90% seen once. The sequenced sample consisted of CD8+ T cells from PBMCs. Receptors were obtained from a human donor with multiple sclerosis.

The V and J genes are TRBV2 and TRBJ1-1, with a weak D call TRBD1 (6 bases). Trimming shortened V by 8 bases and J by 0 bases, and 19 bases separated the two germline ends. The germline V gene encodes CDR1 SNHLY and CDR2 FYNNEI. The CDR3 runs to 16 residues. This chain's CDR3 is CASGRGAITLNTEAFF. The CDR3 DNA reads TGTGCCAGCGGGAGGGGGGCCATCACTTTGAACACTGAAGCTTTCTTT.

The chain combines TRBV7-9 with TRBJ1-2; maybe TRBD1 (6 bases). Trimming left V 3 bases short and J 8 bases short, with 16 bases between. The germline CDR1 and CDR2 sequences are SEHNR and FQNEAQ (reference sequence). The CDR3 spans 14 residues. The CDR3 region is CASSLPEGVNGYTF. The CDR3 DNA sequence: TGTGCCAGCAGCTTGCCAGAGGGGGTAAACGGCTACACCTTC.

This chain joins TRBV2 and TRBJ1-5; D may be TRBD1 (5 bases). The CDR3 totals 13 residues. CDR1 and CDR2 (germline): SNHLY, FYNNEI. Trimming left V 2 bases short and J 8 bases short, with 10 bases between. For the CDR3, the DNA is TGTGCCAGCAGTGAATGGGGGGTGAAGCCCCAGCATTTT. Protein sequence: CASSEWGVKPQHF.

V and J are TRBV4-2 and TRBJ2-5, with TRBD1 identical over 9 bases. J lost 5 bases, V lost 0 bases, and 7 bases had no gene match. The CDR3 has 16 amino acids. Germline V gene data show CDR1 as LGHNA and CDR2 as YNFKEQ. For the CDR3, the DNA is TGTGCCAGCAGCCAAGAGGTCGGGGACAGGGTTGAGACCCAGTACTTC. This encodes CASSQEVGDRVETQYF.

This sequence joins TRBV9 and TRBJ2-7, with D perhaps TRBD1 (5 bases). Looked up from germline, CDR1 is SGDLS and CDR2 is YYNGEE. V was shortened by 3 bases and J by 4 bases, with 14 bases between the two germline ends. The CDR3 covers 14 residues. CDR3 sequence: CASSEGSLWYEQYF. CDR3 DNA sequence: TGTGCCAGCAGCGAGGGGTCGTTGTGGTACGAGCAGTACTTC. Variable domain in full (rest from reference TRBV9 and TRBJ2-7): DSGVTQTPKHLITATGQRVTLRCSPRSGDLSVYWYQQSLDQGLQFLIQYYNGEERAKGNILERFSAQQFPDLHSELNLSSLELGDSALYFCASSEGSLWYEQYFGPGTRLTVT.

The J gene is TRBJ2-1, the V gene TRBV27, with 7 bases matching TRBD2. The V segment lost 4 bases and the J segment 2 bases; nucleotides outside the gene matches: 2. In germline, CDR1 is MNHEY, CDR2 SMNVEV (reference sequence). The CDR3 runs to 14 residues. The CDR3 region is CASSWTRTYNEQFF. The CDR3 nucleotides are TGTGCCAGCAGTTGGACTAGGACCTACAATGAGCAGTTCTTC.

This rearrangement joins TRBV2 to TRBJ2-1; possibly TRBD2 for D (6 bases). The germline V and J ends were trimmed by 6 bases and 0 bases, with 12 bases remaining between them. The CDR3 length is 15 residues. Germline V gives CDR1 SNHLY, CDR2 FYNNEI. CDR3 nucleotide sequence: TGTGCCAGCAGAGCGGACGGGAGCTCCTACAATGAGCAGTTCTTC. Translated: CASRADGSSYNEQFF.

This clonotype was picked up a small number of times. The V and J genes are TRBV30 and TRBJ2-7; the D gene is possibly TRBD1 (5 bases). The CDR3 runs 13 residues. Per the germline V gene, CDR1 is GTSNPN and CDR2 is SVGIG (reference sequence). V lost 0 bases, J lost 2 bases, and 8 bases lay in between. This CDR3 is CAWSVDTTYEQYF. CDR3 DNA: TGTGCCTGGAGTGTGGACACCACCTACGAGCAGTACTTC.

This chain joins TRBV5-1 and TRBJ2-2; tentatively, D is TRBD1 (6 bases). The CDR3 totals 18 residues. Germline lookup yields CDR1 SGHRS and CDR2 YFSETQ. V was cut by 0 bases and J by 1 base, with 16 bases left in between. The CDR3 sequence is CASSLEAGAARNTGELFF. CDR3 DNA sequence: TGCGCCAGCAGCTTGGAGGCAGGGGCAGCTCGGAACACCGGGGAGCTGTTTTTT.

The CDR3 protein is CSVQGLQREGYSNQPQHF. The CDR3 DNA is TGCAGTGTCCAGGGGCTACAGAGGGAGGGTTATAGCAATCAGCCCCAGCATTTT. This chain uses TRBV20-1 with TRBJ1-5, with a tentative D call TRBD1 (6 bases). The germline V gene encodes CDR1 DFQATT and CDR2 SNEGSKA (reference sequence). This CDR3 region has 18 residues. V was pared by 7 bases and J by 0 bases, with 25 bases between.

The CDR3 sequence is CASSQDRRETYNEQFF. The CDR3 coding sequence is TGCGCCAGCAGCCAAGATAGGCGGGAAACCTACAATGAGCAGTTCTTC. The chain combines TRBV4-1 with TRBJ2-1; possibly TRBD2 for D (6 bases). Per the germline V gene, CDR1 is MGHRA and CDR2 is YSYEKL. This CDR3 spans 16 amino acids. Deletions cut 0 bases from V and 2 bases from J, with 11 bases between.

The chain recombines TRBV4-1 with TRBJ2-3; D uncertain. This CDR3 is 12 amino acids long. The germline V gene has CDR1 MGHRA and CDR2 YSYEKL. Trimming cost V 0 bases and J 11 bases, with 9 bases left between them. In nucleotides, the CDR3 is TGCGCCAGCAGCCAAGAGGGAAACAGGCAGTATTTT. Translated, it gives CASSQEGNRQYF.

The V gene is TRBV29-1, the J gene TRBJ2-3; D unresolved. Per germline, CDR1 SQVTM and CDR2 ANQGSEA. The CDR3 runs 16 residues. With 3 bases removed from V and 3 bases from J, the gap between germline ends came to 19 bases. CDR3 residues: CSVEVPHDSMTDTQYF. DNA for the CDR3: TGCAGCGTTGAGGTGCCACACGATAGCATGACAGATACGCAGTATTTT.

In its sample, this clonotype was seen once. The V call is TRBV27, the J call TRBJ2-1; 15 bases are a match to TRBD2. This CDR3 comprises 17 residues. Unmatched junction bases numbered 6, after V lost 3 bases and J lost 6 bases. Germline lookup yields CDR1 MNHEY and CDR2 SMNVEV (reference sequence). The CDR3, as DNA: TGTGCCAGCAGTTTCGGACTAGCGGGAGGGCCCTCCAATGAGCAGTTCTTC. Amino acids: CASSFGLAGGPSNEQFF.

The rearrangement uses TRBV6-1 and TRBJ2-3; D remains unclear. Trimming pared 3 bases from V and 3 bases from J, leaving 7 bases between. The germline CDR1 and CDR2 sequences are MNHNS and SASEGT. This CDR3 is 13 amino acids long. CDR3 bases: TGTGCCAGCAGTGACCTCCCTACAGATACGCAGTATTTT. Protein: CASSDLPTDTQYF.

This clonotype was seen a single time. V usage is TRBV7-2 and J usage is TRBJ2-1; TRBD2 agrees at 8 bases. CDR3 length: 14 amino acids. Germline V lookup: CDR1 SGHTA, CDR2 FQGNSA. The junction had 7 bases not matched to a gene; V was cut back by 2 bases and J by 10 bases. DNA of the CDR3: TGTGCCAGCAGCTTATTACGCCTAGCGGGCGAGCAGTTCTTC. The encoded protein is CASSLLRLAGEQFF.

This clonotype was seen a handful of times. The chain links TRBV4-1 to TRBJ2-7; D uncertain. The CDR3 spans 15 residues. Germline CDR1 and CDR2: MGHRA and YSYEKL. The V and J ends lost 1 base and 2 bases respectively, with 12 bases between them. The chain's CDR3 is CASSQVNSQAYEQYF. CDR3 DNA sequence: TGCGCCAGCAGCCAAGTAAACAGTCAAGCCTACGAGCAGTACTTC.

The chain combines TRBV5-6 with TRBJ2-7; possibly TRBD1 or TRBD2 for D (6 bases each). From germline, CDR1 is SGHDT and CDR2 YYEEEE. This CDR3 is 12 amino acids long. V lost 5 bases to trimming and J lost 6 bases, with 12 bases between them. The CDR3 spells CASSWGAGEQYF. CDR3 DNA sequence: TGTGCCAGCAGTTGGGGGGCCGGCGAGCAGTACTTC.